Judged by abundance, the clone carrying this T cell receptor (beta chain) is medium-sized (0.01 to 0.1%). Its specificity is not known. General study findings and limits: Tumor Treg TCRs overlapped most with tumor naive CD4+ cells. The TCR gene usage of tumor memory CD4+ T cells clustered together with blood and lymph node memory CD4+ cells and with lymph node naive CD4+ cells.

After constant-region reverse-primer amplification, full-length variable regions underwent semi-nested PCR with Nested Universal Primer A. TCRdb re-called the 5' RACE reads with MiXCR, one entry per CDR3 protein. The table has around 5,700 distinct CDR3 sequences, roughly 34% seen once; the top ten hold around 5%. CD25-based Treg depletion was applied to purified naive CD4+ T cells. The origin of this receptor is a female donor with breast cancer. Sequencing used naive CD4+ T cells sorted from a lymph node. Subset noted: naive CD4+ T cells, CD4+CD45RA+CD25-.

The CDR3 sequence: CSVGTGGSQPQHF. In DNA, the CDR3 is TGCAGCGTTGGGACAGGGGGCAGTCAGCCCCAGCATTTT. V and J are TRBV29-1 and TRBJ1-5; 11 bases fit TRBD1. This CDR3 contains 13 residues. The ends lost 4 bases at V and 6 bases at J; junction bases unmatched: 2. Germline CDR1 is SQVTM and CDR2 is ANQGSEA.